A few counts support the clone carrying this T cell receptor (beta chain). The CDR3 runs 16 residues. The germline V gene encodes CDR1 MNHNY and CDR2 SVGAGI (reference sequence). V lost 2 bases to trimming and J lost 2 bases; unmatched junction nucleotides: 8. The data were taken from a study of molecular identifiers for immune sequencing clone quantification. TCRdb independently ran MiXCR on the PCR reads; one entry per CDR3 protein. The table includes approximately 590,000 distinct CDR3 sequences, around 25% detected once. This clonotype originated in a human donor in good health. Some libraries in this study had Jurkat cell RNA spiked in. Sequencing input: naive CD8+ T cells from blood, with Jurkat cell RNA spiked in. Subset denoted: FACS-sorted CD8+CD4-CCR7+CD45RA+ naive T cells. V usage is TRBV6-6 and J usage is TRBJ1-2, with 7 bases aligning to TRBD1. CDR3 region: CASSYTGQGGNYGYTF. The CDR3 DNA follows: TGTGCCAGCAGTTACACTGGGCAGGGGGGAAACTATGGCTACACCTTC.